The rows below give T cell receptor beta chains drawn from one sample of a study of T cells in localized non-small cell lung cancer. Repertoires were generated with immunoSEQ multiplex PCR, while TCRdb's copy carries only in-frame clones and drops some. This sample yields about 52,000 clones, of which 60% to 85% are seen a single time; about 4.5% belongs to the top ten. The sample consisted of PBMCs, taken before any cancer treatment. These receptors all stem from a woman between 35 and 75 years old with stage II lung adenocarcinoma. Both conserved end residues are part of each CDR3. The D gene is left open where the match is weak. Clone size is shown for a subset of rows, as once, few, many or a class of expanded clone.

CDR3 length	V gene	clone size	D gene	J gene	CDR3 protein	CDR3 DNA
13	TRBV7-2	NA	TRBD2	TRBJ2-1	CASTRGGPLEQFF	TGTGCCAGCACCCGGGGGGGCCCGTTAGAGCAGTTCTTC
17	TRBV18	NA	TRBD1	TRBJ2-1	CASSPPRGFGDRNEQFF	TGTGCCAGCTCACCACCCAGGGGGTTCGGTGACCGCAATGAGCAGTTCTTC
13	TRBV30	NA	NA	TRBJ2-5	CAWSARIEETQYF	TGTGCCTGGTCCGCCAGGATAGAAGAGACCCAGTACTTC
14	TRBV6-6	few	NA	TRBJ1-5	CASSYRSRDQPQHF	TGTGCCAGCAGCTACCGGTCCAGGGATCAGCCCCAGCATTTT
14	TRBV5-4	NA	NA	TRBJ1-1	CASSLGGLNTEAFF	TGTGCCAGCAGCTTGGGGGGATTGAACACTGAAGCTTTCTTT
16	TRBV19	NA	NA	TRBJ1-3	CASSTDTSPSGNTIYF	TGTGCCAGTAGTACCGACACCAGCCCCTCTGGAAACACCATATATTTT
14	TRBV6-6	NA	TRBD1	TRBJ2-7	CASSDGQGKGEQYF	TGTGCCAGCAGTGACGGACAGGGAAAGGGGGAGCAGTACTTC
15	TRBV7-9	NA	TRBD1	TRBJ2-3	CASSFNRGDTDTQYF	TGTGCCAGCAGCTTCAACAGGGGAGACACAGATACGCAGTATTTT
14	TRBV6-5	NA	NA	TRBJ1-1	CASSPTQGTSEAFF	TGTGCCAGCAGCCCGACCCAGGGTACATCGGAAGCTTTCTTT
13	TRBV30	NA	NA	TRBJ2-1	CAWSPGEVGEQFF	TGTGCCTGGAGTCCGGGGGAGGTGGGTGAGCAGTTCTTC
13	TRBV19	NA	NA	TRBJ2-7	CASIDGAGYEQYF	TGTGCCAGTATAGATGGGGCCGGCTACGAGCAGTACTTC
15	TRBV9	NA	TRBD1	TRBJ2-1	CASSVATGQGNEQFF	TGTGCCAGCAGCGTAGCTACGGGACAGGGCAATGAGCAGTTCTTC
14	TRBV19	once	NA	TRBJ2-5	CASSLQGIQETQYF	TGTGCCAGTAGTCTCCAGGGCATTCAAGAGACCCAGTACTTC
14	TRBV19	NA	NA	TRBJ1-1	CASSILQGNTEAFF	TGTGCCAGTAGTATCCTACAGGGCAACACTGAAGCTTTCTTT
15	TRBV28	NA	TRBD1	TRBJ2-1	CASSLRDRAAHEQFF	TGTGCCAGCAGTTTACGGGACAGGGCTGCCCATGAGCAGTTCTTC
14	TRBV15	NA	TRBD1	TRBJ2-7	CATSRDRVDNEQYF	TGTGCCACCAGCAGGGACAGGGTAGATAACGAGCAGTACTTC
13	TRBV5-8	NA	NA	TRBJ2-7	CASSLNRAYEQYF	TGTGCCAGCAGCTTAAACAGAGCCTACGAGCAGTACTTC
13	TRBV7-7	NA	TRBD2	TRBJ2-5	CASSSGGRETQYF	TGTGCTAGCAGCTCGGGGGGAAGGGAGACCCAGTACTTC
15	TRBV19	NA	TRBD1	TRBJ1-2	CASAKDETGAAGYTF	TGTGCCAGTGCGAAGGACGAAACAGGGGCGGCTGGCTACACCTTC
13	TRBV7-8	few	NA	TRBJ2-2	CASSPGQGGELFF	TGTGCCAGCAGCCCTGGGCAAGGCGGGGAGCTGTTTTTT
15	TRBV11-1	NA	NA	TRBJ1-4	CASSLDRYKGTDRIF	TGTGCCAGCAGCTTAGACCGGTATAAGGGTACGGATCGGATTTTT
15	TRBV5-6	NA	NA	TRBJ1-2	CASSLTLDSPYGYTF	TGTGCCAGCAGCTTGACCCTGGACAGCCCCTATGGCTACACCTTC
13	TRBV5-5	NA	NA	TRBJ2-1	CASSLEQPNEQFF	TGTGCCAGCAGCTTGGAACAGCCCAATGAGCAGTTCTTC
12	TRBV6-5	NA	NA	TRBJ2-5	CASKSGEETQYF	TGTGCCAGCAAGTCCGGAGAAGAGACCCAGTACTTC
15	TRBV5-4	NA	TRBD2	TRBJ2-1	CASSPWTSGDNEQFF	TGTGCCAGCAGCCCTTGGACTAGCGGTGACAATGAGCAGTTCTTC
13	TRBV7-2	once	NA	TRBJ1-2	CASSLDRDYGYTF	TGTGCCAGCAGCCTTGACCGGGACTATGGCTACACCTTC
14	TRBV10-1	few	NA	TRBJ2-3	CASSEELPTDTQYF	TGCGCCAGCAGTGAAGAACTACCCACAGATACGCAGTATTTT
15	TRBV6-6	NA	TRBD1	TRBJ1-1	CASRFGQGANTEAFF	TGTGCCAGCAGATTTGGACAGGGGGCGAACACTGAAGCTTTCTTT
16	TRBV27	NA	TRBD2	TRBJ2-5	CASSLSLAGGQETQYF	TGTGCCAGCAGTTTATCCCTAGCGGGGGGGCAAGAGACCCAGTACTTC
13	TRBV27	NA	NA	TRBJ1-1	CASSLRAGYEAFF	TGTGCCAGCAGTTTGAGGGCCGGGTATGAAGCTTTCTTT
16	TRBV4-1	once	NA	TRBJ1-2	CASSQEWRTVNYGYTF	TGCGCCAGCAGCCAAGAATGGCGGACTGTTAACTATGGCTACACCTTC
15	TRBV25-1	NA	NA	TRBJ1-2	CASSEPRQGFEGYTF	TGTGCCAGCAGTGAACCCCGACAAGGGTTCGAGGGCTACACCTTC
16	TRBV6-1	NA	NA	TRBJ2-7	CASSGLRTPPHTKQYF	TGTGCCAGCAGTGGATTGCGGACACCCCCTCATACGAAGCAGTACTTC
13	TRBV19	once	NA	TRBJ1-2	CASSPREAYGYTF	TGTGCCAGTAGTCCCCGGGAGGCCTATGGCTACACCTTC
14	TRBV11-2	NA	TRBD1	TRBJ1-5	CASSLTGVDQPQHF	TGTGCCAGCAGTCTTACAGGGGTGGATCAGCCCCAGCATTTT
13	TRBV19	NA	NA	TRBJ1-1	CASSITIDTEAFF	TGTGCCAGTAGTATCACGATCGACACTGAAGCTTTCTTT
19	TRBV15	NA	NA	TRBJ1-5	CATSRDWSQGGGAGQPQHF	TGTGCCACCTCCAGGGATTGGTCCCAAGGTGGGGGGGCAGGTCAGCCCCAGCATTTT
13	TRBV19	NA	NA	TRBJ2-5	CASSRGKGGTQYF	TGTGCCAGTAGTAGGGGGAAGGGAGGGACCCAGTACTTC
17	TRBV19	NA	TRBD2	TRBJ2-2	CASSIDPPSGGGGELFF	TGTGCCAGTAGTATAGACCCCCCTAGCGGGGGAGGCGGGGAGCTGTTTTTT
12	TRBV7-2	NA	NA	TRBJ1-5	CASSLAFQPQHF	TGTGCCAGCAGCTTAGCATTTCAGCCCCAGCATTTT
13	TRBV18	NA	NA	TRBJ1-1	CASSPPGEIEAFF	TGTGCCAGCTCACCTCCTGGCGAGATTGAAGCTTTCTTT
16	TRBV5-1	NA	NA	TRBJ2-7	CASSDDMSRGLYEQYF	TGCGCCAGCAGCGATGACATGAGCCGGGGCTTGTACGAGCAGTACTTC
13	TRBV10-2	NA	NA	TRBJ2-1	CASKEYTHNEQFF	TGCGCCAGCAAAGAGTACACCCACAATGAGCAGTTCTTC
15	TRBV4-1	NA	NA	TRBJ1-2	CASSQVHQSIGGYTF	TGCGCCAGCAGCCAAGTACATCAGTCAATTGGAGGCTACACCTTC
14	TRBV7-9	NA	NA	TRBJ1-3	CASSLAVSGNTIYF	TGTGCCAGCAGCTTAGCTGTATCTGGAAACACCATATATTTT
15	TRBV5-1	NA	TRBD2	TRBJ2-3	CASSLVAGDTDTQYF	TGCGCCAGCAGTCTTGTAGCGGGTGATACAGATACGCAGTATTTT
14	TRBV10-1	NA	NA	TRBJ2-1	CASSEVRGYNEQFF	TGCGCCAGCAGTGAGGTGCGGGGCTACAATGAGCAGTTCTTC
15	TRBV5-6	NA	TRBD1	TRBJ1-2	CASSSLNRGFDGYTF	TGTGCCAGCAGCTCCCTAAACAGGGGTTTTGATGGCTACACCTTC
15	TRBV27	NA	NA	TRBJ1-1	CASSLRGAGNTEAFF	TGTGCCAGCAGTTTACGGGGAGCTGGGAACACTGAAGCTTTCTTT
13	TRBV6-1	NA	NA	TRBJ2-7	CASTPTPTYEQYF	TGTGCCAGCACCCCTACCCCAACCTACGAGCAGTACTTC